Here is one T cell receptor (beta chain) with its context. Antigen unknown. Amplification used 60 Vbeta primers and 13 Jbeta primers. This table comes from immunoSEQ multiplex PCR, and its TCRdb copy is limited to in-frame clones, with some not included. The sample includes 180,000 or so clones, 70% to 85% of them seen just once. This specimen comes from a study of cytomegalovirus exposure and HLA in healthy donors. J gave up 4 bases and V 1 base, and 3 bases lay outside the gene matches. This CDR3 has 15 amino acids. Germline V CDR1 and CDR2: LNHNV, YYDKDF (reference sequence). The study, taken as a whole, reports: The later analysis indicated that the majority of CMV-associated TCR beta chains appeared HLA-restricted. Specificity for CMV antigens was confirmed in vitro for a few of the CMV-associated chains. Among TCR beta chains, those listed as cytomegalovirus-associated numbered about 150.

The rearrangement links TRBV15 to TRBJ2-3, with 9 nucleotides matching TRBD2. This receptor was taken from a boy between 2 and 10 years old in good health and CMV-seronegative. Specimen: PBMCs. The DNA for the CDR3 is TGTGCCACCAGCAGAGCGCGGGGGGGCCCAGATACGCAGTATTTT. It encodes CATSRARGGPDTQYF.